A selection of T cell receptor beta chains follows, all from one sample in a study of blood T cell repertoires in COVID-19. Data came from immunoSEQ multiplex PCR; TCRdb stores just in-frame clones and leaves some out. This sample carries some 370,000 clones, over 80% of them seen once, and the ten largest clones take approximately 5.4%. Sequencing was done on a sample of PBMCs or T cells enriched from blood (not recorded which). The receptors were sampled from a woman aged 45 to 65 who had recovered from COVID-19. Each CDR3 is given with its conserved first and last residue.

J: TRBJ1-1; length: 14; V: TRBV30; CDR3: CAWSVGTGNTEAFF
J: TRBJ1-2; length: 17; V: TRBV7-2; CDR3: CASSLGTGGRSLYGYTF
J: TRBJ1-1; length: 15; V: TRBV5-4; CDR3: CASSLGRGMNTEAFF
J: TRBJ1-2; length: 14; V: TRBV9; CDR3: CASREDRGNYGYTF
J: TRBJ1-2; length: 16; V: TRBV4-3; CDR3: CASSQDHDSANYGYTF
J: TRBJ1-2; length: 16; V: TRBV27; CDR3: CASSRETGRNNYGYTF
J: TRBJ1-5; length: 13; V: TRBV6-2/TRBV6-3; CDR3: CASSYAGNQPQHF
J: TRBJ1-2; length: 14; V: TRBV10-3; CDR3: CAISSERTAYGYTF
J: TRBJ1-3; length: 17; V: TRBV7-2; CDR3: CASSFSGAGGSGNTIYF
J: TRBJ1-1; length: 14; V: TRBV5-5; CDR3: CASSLATGGTEAFF
J: TRBJ1-1; length: 13; V: TRBV27; CDR3: CASRVFGNTEAFF
J: TRBJ2-4; length: 15; V: TRBV18; CDR3: CASRLSRLAGGIQYF
J: TRBJ1-1; length: 15; V: TRBV7-2; CDR3: CASSLALDRGTEAFF
J: TRBJ1-6; length: 16; V: TRBV2; CDR3: CASSKDSGTGNSPLHF
J: TRBJ2-3; length: 15; V: TRBV29-1; CDR3: CSVEDRVRGGDTQYF
J: TRBJ2-2; length: 17; V: TRBV14; CDR3: CASSPKVEGARTGELFF